These 5 T cell receptor beta chains came from one sample sequenced in a study of CD4 T cells in relation to SARS-CoV-2 and coronaviruses. The repertoire was sequenced with immunoSEQ multiplex PCR; TCRdb's copy has only in-frame clones and lacks some. Altogether about 21,000 clones are present, around three quarters being singletons, with the ten largest covering less than 20%. For these TCRs, the target antigens are not known. The unexposed donors gave CD4+ T cells in about 2010-2019, prior to COVID-19. CD4+ T cells were isolated from the cells after around 10 days of culture. The sequenced material came from CD4+ T cells from PBMCs, cultured in vitro. Receptor source: a human donor in good health.

V and J are TRBV5-1 and TRBJ2-1; 7 bases map to TRBD2. Germline CDR1 is SGHRS and CDR2 is YFSETQ. CDR3 length: 14 amino acids. V was pared by 4 bases and J by 1 base, with 2 bases of the junction left unmatched. The CDR3 nucleotides are TGCGCCAGCAGCAGCGGGGTATCCTACAATGAGCAGTTCTTC. Amino acid sequence: CASSSGVSYNEQFF.

The chain recombines TRBV25-1 with TRBJ1-1, with D tentatively TRBD1 (6 bases). The germline gives CDR1 MGHDK, CDR2 SYGVNS. This CDR3 region has 12 residues. V was cut by 6 bases and J by 1 base, with 6 bases left in between. In DNA form, the CDR3 reads TGTGCCAGCAGAGGGGGGAACACTGAAGCTTTCTTT. Translated: CASRGGNTEAFF.

The chain has TRBV4-1 and TRBJ2-2; no firm D call. Looked up from germline, CDR1 is MGHRA and CDR2 is YSYEKL. Trimming cost V 0 bases and J 5 bases, with 16 bases left between them. The CDR3 has 17 residues. CDR3 amino acids: CASSQEAPQADTGELFF. The CDR3 DNA reads TGCGCCAGCAGCCAAGAAGCCCCCCAGGCTGATACCGGGGAGCTGTTTTTT.

This chain connects TRBV6-4 to TRBJ1-1; no reliable D call. Germline V gives CDR1 MRHNA, CDR2 SNTAGT. This CDR3 is 13 amino acids long. V shed 6 bases and J shed 1 base, with 9 bases lying between them. The CDR3 reads CASSLDPNTEAFF. CDR3 sequence (DNA): TGTGCCAGCAGCCTGGACCCGAACACTGAAGCTTTCTTT.

This chain connects TRBV18 to TRBJ2-5, with D tentatively TRBD1 (5 bases). Germline V gene lookup returns CDR1 KGHSH and CDR2 LQKENI. The V gene lost 1 base and the J gene lost 1 base, with 10 bases spanning the gap. This CDR3 has 15 amino acids. In nucleotides, the CDR3 is TGTGCCAGCTCACCACTTACAGGAGTCCAAGAGACCCAGTACTTC. The encoded protein is CASSPLTGVQETQYF.